This entry is about one T cell receptor (beta chain). These data come from a study of blood T cell repertoires in COVID-19. Whole-study context: Samples came from the United States, Italy and Spain, spanning acute and convalescent COVID-19. In each case, the material was cDNA or gDNA derived from T cells, B-cell-depleted T cells, or PBMCs.

The CDR3 sequence is 14 residues long. The germline V gene encodes CDR1 SNHLY and CDR2 FYNNEI. Deletions cut 4 bases from V and 2 bases from J, with 12 bases between. In the source study's methods: Amplified reference gene primers provided the basis for estimating nucleated cell counts. TCRdb's copy holds only in-frame clones and misses some; the assay was immunoSEQ multiplex PCR. D and trimming come from the DNA, and the V and J calls and clone size come from that table. The repertoire holds about 94,000 clones, with over 70% as singletons. This TCR came from a human donor in a cohort sampled during active COVID-19. This chain joins TRBV2 and TRBJ2-7, with D possibly TRBD2 on 7 matching bases. Sequenced input: peripheral blood. The CDR3: CASSVGGPTYEQYF. CDR3 nucleotides: TGTGCCAGCAGTGTCGGGGGGCCCACCTACGAGCAGTACTTC.